This T cell receptor beta chain was sequenced in a study of T cell responses to AZD1222 COVID-19 vaccine. Comments on this clone: What it binds is not known. Just one base apart from a much larger clone, this may be a read error. This specimen includes other DNA sequences encoding the same CDR3.

Measured with immunoSEQ multiplex PCR; TCRdb has only the in-frame clones, and not every one. The table shows 90,000 to 150,000 clones, with around 89% occurring only once. The germline V and J ends were trimmed by 5 bases and 4 bases, with 2 bases remaining between them. The V gene's germline CDR1 is SGHTA and CDR2 FQGNSA. The CDR3 runs 11 residues. General observations from the study: Females outnumbered males among donors, who were mostly white British; clonal diversity was possibly underestimated.

The source was peripheral blood, collected on day 0 of AZD1222 vaccination. This TCR was sampled from an adult in good health. V is TRBV7-2 and J is TRBJ2-2; D is undetermined. In nucleotides, the CDR3 is TGTGCCAGCAGCCTCACCGGGGAGCTGTTTTTT. This gives the protein CASSLTGELFF.